This passage covers 14 T cell receptor beta chains from one sample sequenced in a study of PD-1 blockade in mismatch repair-deficient tumors. Method: immunoSEQ multiplex PCR; TCRdb's copy keeps in-frame clones and lacks some. This table has some 120,000 clones, more than 70% appearing once. The sample in question was peripheral blood, obtained about 17 months after starting pembrolizumab. The receptors derive from an adult with mismatch repair-deficient cancer.

V is TRBV13 and J is TRBJ1-1; possibly TRBD1 for D (5 bases). Germline lookup yields CDR1 PRHDT and CDR2 FYEKMQ (reference sequence). Trimming took off 0 bases at V and 5 bases at J, with 13 bases between the two ends. This CDR3 spans 15 amino acids. The CDR3 loop is CASSLGPVWGTEAFF. Here the CDR3 DNA reads TGTGCCAGCAGCTTAGGACCTGTTTGGGGGACTGAAGCTTTCTTT.

This chain connects TRBV27 to TRBJ2-4, with D maybe TRBD1 (5 bases). The CDR3 loop spans 16 amino acids. CDR1 MNHEY and CDR2 SMNVEV come from the germline V gene (reference sequence). V was cut by 0 bases and J by 1 base, with 10 bases left in between. Written as DNA, the CDR3 is TGTGCCAGCAGTTTATCCGCAGGGATGGCCAAAAACATTCAGTACTTC. Its translation: CASSLSAGMAKNIQYF.

This clone was seen once. The genes are TRBV11-2 and TRBJ2-3, with 10 bases lining up with TRBD1. Trimming took 7 bases from V and 3 from J; bases not matched to a gene: 7. The CDR3 covers 15 residues. Germline loops: CDR1 SGHAT, CDR2 FQNNGV. The CDR3 DNA is TGTGCCAGCACAAAGCCGGGACAGGGGACAGATACGCAGTATTTT. This gives the protein CASTKPGQGTDTQYF.

The V gene is TRBV5-4, the J gene TRBJ2-7; the D gene is possibly TRBD2 (5 bases). With 2 bases removed from V and 2 bases from J, the gap between germline ends came to 17 bases. Germline CDR1 and CDR2: SGHNT and YYREEE (reference sequence). The CDR3 runs to 16 residues. CDR3 bases: TGTGCCAGCAGCTTCGGCGACTATCGCAATCCCTACGAGCAGTACTTC. Its translation: CASSFGDYRNPYEQYF.

The CDR3 sequence is CASSTLGGESEVNEQFF. CDR3 nucleotide sequence: TGTGCCAGCAGCACCTTAGGGGGGGAGAGTGAGGTGAATGAGCAGTTCTTC. The rearrangement joins TRBV11-2 to TRBJ2-1, with D possibly being TRBD2 (7 bases). CDR1 is SGHAT, CDR2 FQNNGV, per germline. The V gene lost 5 bases and the J gene lost 7 bases, with 24 bases spanning the gap. The CDR3 extends over 17 amino acids.

The chain couples TRBV29-1 to TRBJ2-7; the match to TRBD2 covers 7 bases. CDR1 and CDR2 (germline): SQVTM, ANQGSEA. Unmatched junction bases numbered 0, after V lost 4 bases and J lost 0 bases. The CDR3 has 12 residues. CDR3 sequence: CSVGGSSYEQYF. In DNA form, the CDR3 reads TGCAGCGTTGGCGGGAGCTCCTACGAGCAGTACTTC.

V is TRBV5-4 and J is TRBJ2-7; TRBD2 agrees at 11 bases. This CDR3 comprises 14 residues. Looked up from germline, CDR1 is SGHNT and CDR2 is YYREEE (reference sequence). V trimming: 4 bases; J trimming: 4 bases; junction bases outside the gene matches: 4. The CDR3 DNA sequence: TGTGCCAGCAGCGTCGGGACTAGCGGATACGAGCAGTACTTC. Translated, it gives CASSVGTSGYEQYF.

The chain recombines TRBV27 with TRBJ2-7; 8 bases agree with TRBD2. CDR1 is MNHEY, CDR2 SMNVEV, per germline (reference sequence). This CDR3 is built from 16 residues. V shed 3 bases and J 3 bases; nucleotides not matched to a gene: 10. CDR3 protein: CASSFTPSGSFYEQYF. CDR3 in DNA: TGTGCCAGCAGTTTCACGCCCAGCGGGAGCTTCTACGAGCAGTACTTC.

This chain links TRBV5-6 with TRBJ1-2, with 10 bases matching TRBD1. The germline V gene has CDR1 SGHDT and CDR2 YYEEEE. The CDR3 has 14 residues. V was clipped by 4 bases and J by 8 bases; unmatched bases: 8. CDR3 sequence reads: CASSTRQGAIGYTF. CDR3 nucleotides: TGTGCCAGCAGCACTCGACAGGGGGCGATCGGCTACACCTTC.

As to this clone: Other nucleotide sequences in the sample specify the same CDR3. V gene TRBV4-1 combines with J gene TRBJ2-1; D possibly corresponds to TRBD1 (6 bases). The germline CDR1 and CDR2 sequences are MGHRA and YSYEKL. The CDR3 is 15 amino acids. Trimming pared 1 base from V and 3 bases from J, leaving 10 bases between. CDR3 sequence (DNA): TGCGCCAGCAGCCAAGTAGGGGGTAACTACAATGAGCAGTTCTTC. It is translated as CASSQVGGNYNEQFF.

The chain joins TRBV2 to TRBJ2-1; TRBD2 agrees at 9 bases. Germline-derived CDR1 and CDR2 are SNHLY and FYNNEI. The trim removed 8 bases at V and 9 bases at J, leaving 11 bases unmatched. The CDR3 is made up of 14 amino acids. Written as DNA, the CDR3 is TGTGCCAGCCAGCGGGAGGTTTGGTTGGGTGAGCAGTTCTTC. Translating gives CASQREVWLGEQFF. Together with reference TRBV2 and TRBJ2-1, the CDR3 gives the full variable domain: EPEVTQTPSHQVTQMGQEVILRCVPISNHLYFYWYRQILGQKVEFLVSFYNNEISEKSEIFDDQFSVERPDGSNFTLKIRSTKLEDSAMYFCASQREVWLGEQFFGPGTRLTVL.

The DNA of the CDR3 is TGTGCCAGCATTCACGGTGGGGGGGGCGTCTATGGCTACACCTTC. It yields the protein CASIHGGGGVYGYTF. The chain is built from TRBV28 and TRBJ1-2; perhaps TRBD1 as D (6 bases). Germline V gene sequence: CDR1 MDHEN, CDR2 SYDVKM. Deletions cut 7 bases from V and 4 bases from J, with 19 bases between. This CDR3 comprises 15 residues.

The J gene is TRBJ2-7, the V gene TRBV18; TRBD1 matches at 7 bases. With V trimmed by 6 bases and J by 3 bases, 8 bases remained unmatched. The germline gives CDR1 KGHSH, CDR2 LQKENI. The CDR3 is made up of 14 amino acids. CDR3 sequence (DNA): TGTGCCAGCTCCCCCCCGACAGGGCTCTACGAGCAGTACTTC. Translation gives CASSPPTGLYEQYF.

This rearrangement joins TRBV5-1 to TRBJ2-2, with 7 bases identical to TRBD2. The CDR3 is 15 amino acids. In germline, CDR1 is SGHRS, CDR2 YFSETQ. V was clipped by 4 bases and J by 3 bases; unmatched bases: 6. This CDR3 is CASSPGGGDTGELFF. DNA for the CDR3: TGCGCCAGCAGCCCGGGAGGAGGGGACACCGGGGAGCTGTTTTTT.